The 27 T cell receptor beta chains reported below all come from one sample, sequenced in a study of CD8 T cells in Susac syndrome. An amount of RNA that ranged from about 0.45 to 1 ug was reverse transcribed with random hexamers. MiXCR, run by TCRdb on the immunoSEQ multiplex PCR reads, gives a single entry per CDR3 protein. The data hold roughly 400,000 distinct CDR3 sequences, with approximately 89% observed a single time. The source material was CD8+ T cells from PBMCs. The receptor source for this set is a human donor with multiple sclerosis.

V usage is TRBV4-1 and J usage is TRBJ1-5, with D perhaps TRBD1 (6 bases). The V end was cut by 0 bases, the J end by 4 bases, with 7 bases between. Per germline, CDR1 MGHRA and CDR2 YSYEKL. This CDR3 spans 14 amino acids. The CDR3 region is CASSQEDRNQPQHF. In DNA form, the CDR3 reads TGCGCCAGCAGCCAAGAGGACAGAAATCAGCCCCAGCATTTT.

The V and J genes are TRBV4-1 and TRBJ2-7; perhaps TRBD2 as D (6 bases). The CDR3 covers 16 residues. Trimming took off 0 bases at V and 1 base at J, with 13 bases between the two ends. Per germline, CDR1 MGHRA and CDR2 YSYEKL. CDR3 nucleotides: TGCGCCAGCAGCCAAGATAGGGACTTTAGATCCTACGAGCAGTACTTC. Translating gives CASSQDRDFRSYEQYF.

This chain joins TRBV6-6 and TRBJ1-5; a possible D gene is TRBD1 (5 bases). Trimming cost V 2 bases and J 3 bases, with 11 bases left between them. There are 15 residues in the CDR3. Per the germline V gene, CDR1 is MNHNY and CDR2 is SVGAGI (reference sequence). CDR3 in DNA: TGTGCCAGCAGTTACCTCGACAGTCCCAATCAGCCCCAGCATTTT. Translated, it gives CASSYLDSPNQPQHF.

This clonotype has a handful of counts. The V gene is TRBV25-1, the J gene TRBJ1-1, with D unclear. This CDR3 has 13 residues. Germline lookup yields CDR1 MGHDK and CDR2 SYGVNS. Trimming removed 5 bases from V and 2 bases from J, with 9 bases in between. CDR3 loop: CASSRGFNTEAFF. The DNA for the CDR3 is TGTGCCAGCAGTCGAGGGTTTAACACTGAAGCTTTCTTT.

V and J are TRBV5-1 and TRBJ2-3, with D possibly being TRBD2 (5 bases). Germline loops: CDR1 SGHRS, CDR2 YFSETQ. Trimming took off 0 bases at V and 1 base at J, with 21 bases between the two ends. The CDR3 spans 19 residues. As DNA, the CDR3 is TGCGCCAGCAGCTTGGATCCACACAGTGAGGGATTAGGCACAGATACGCAGTATTTT. Amino acids: CASSLDPHSEGLGTDTQYF.

CDR3 nucleotides: TGCAGTGCTAGAGTCTGGGATACAGGGTTCACTGAAGCTTTCTTT. It is translated as CSARVWDTGFTEAFF. V is TRBV20-1 and J is TRBJ1-1, with D possibly TRBD1 on 6 matching bases. CDR1 and CDR2 (germline): DFQATT, SNEGSKA (reference sequence). The CDR3 contains 15 residues. The ends were cut back, 1 base at V and 4 bases at J, with 16 bases in the middle.

The rearrangement links TRBV11-2 to TRBJ1-1, with a weak D call TRBD1 (5 bases). Germline V gene data show CDR1 as SGHAT and CDR2 as FQNNGV. Trimming stripped 0 bases from V and 2 bases from J, with 19 bases between. This CDR3 is built from 18 residues. The CDR3 spells CASSLDVTGRGANTEAFF. CDR3 in DNA: TGTGCCAGCAGCTTAGATGTTACGGGTAGGGGAGCAAACACTGAAGCTTTCTTT.

The rearrangement joins TRBV6-5 to TRBJ1-2; 9 bases align to TRBD1. The germline V gene encodes CDR1 MNHEY and CDR2 SVGAGI. CDR3 size: 15 residues. The trim removed 4 bases at V and 5 bases at J, leaving 8 bases unmatched. CDR3 amino acids: CASSLQGAASYGYTF. DNA of the CDR3: TGTGCCAGCAGTTTACAGGGGGCAGCCTCATATGGCTACACCTTC.

V gene TRBV30 combines with J gene TRBJ1-2; D is uncertain. Trimming shortened V by 3 bases and J by 4 bases, and 9 bases separated the two germline ends. Germline CDR1 is GTSNPN and CDR2 is SVGIG (reference sequence). The CDR3 spans 12 residues. CDR3 region: CAWSYSSYGYTF. The CDR3 nucleotides are TGTGCCTGGAGCTACAGCAGCTATGGCTACACCTTC.

Written as DNA, the CDR3 is TGTGCCACCAGCAGTATTAACAGGTGGATCCAGCATTTT. Protein product: CATSSINRWIQHF. The chain combines TRBV15 with TRBJ1-5, with TRBD1 as a possible D gene (5 bases). Trimming pared 3 bases from V and 12 bases from J, leaving 15 bases between. CDR3 length: 13 residues. Germline V gene data show CDR1 as LNHNV and CDR2 as YYDKDF (reference sequence).

This clonotype appeared a single time. The chain recombines TRBV30 with TRBJ1-1; 8 nucleotides agree with TRBD1. The CDR3 totals 15 residues. V shed 0 bases and J 5 bases; nucleotides not matched to a gene: 8. Germline V gene sequence: CDR1 GTSNPN, CDR2 SVGIG (reference sequence). The CDR3 sequence is CAWSVARTGFTEAFF. The CDR3 bases are TGTGCCTGGAGTGTAGCCCGGACAGGGTTTACTGAAGCTTTCTTT.

This clonotype occurred once. The gene calls are TRBV7-9 and TRBJ2-7; 7 bases fit TRBD1. CDR1 and CDR2 (germline): SEHNR, FQNEAQ (reference sequence). V shed 2 bases, J shed 4 bases, and the junction held 11 bases outside the gene matches. This CDR3 region has 16 residues. The CDR3, as DNA: TGTGCCAGCAGCTTAACCTTGGGACAGAATCAATACGAGCAGTACTTC. Its protein is CASSLTLGQNQYEQYF.

As DNA, the CDR3 is TGTGCCAGCAGCTTTGTCACCGATCTCTACGAGCAGTACTTC. This translates into CASSFVTDLYEQYF. This chain joins TRBV11-2 and TRBJ2-7; D not certain. The length of the CDR3 is 14 residues. CDR1 and CDR2 (germline): SGHAT, FQNNGV. The V and J ends lost 3 bases and 3 bases respectively, with 12 bases between them.

A few counts support this clonotype. The gene calls are TRBV19 and TRBJ2-1; D gene ambiguous. CDR3 length: 15 residues. Germline-derived CDR1 and CDR2 are LNHDA and SQIVND (reference sequence). V was trimmed by 3 bases and J by 4 bases, leaving 13 bases between them. CDR3 nucleotide sequence: TGTGCCAGTAGTATGTCCTCCCCAACATACAATGAGCAGTTCTTC. As protein: CASSMSSPTYNEQFF.

The rearrangement joins TRBV30 to TRBJ2-7; maybe TRBD1 (5 bases). The CDR3 consists of 15 residues. In germline, CDR1 is GTSNPN, CDR2 SVGIG (reference sequence). The germline V and J ends were trimmed by 2 bases and 0 bases, with 14 bases remaining between them. The CDR3 reads CAWSPSKGLSYEQYF. CDR3 sequence (DNA): TGTGCCTGGAGTCCCTCGAAGGGGCTCTCCTACGAGCAGTACTTC.

The J gene is TRBJ1-1, the V gene TRBV30, with 9 bases fitting TRBD1. Trimming cost V 5 bases and J 4 bases; bases outside gene matches: 8. The CDR3 contains 14 residues. Per germline, CDR1 GTSNPN and CDR2 SVGIG (reference sequence). The CDR3, as DNA: TGTGCCTGGGCTACGGGACAGGGTGGCACTGAAGCTTTCTTT. Amino acid sequence: CAWATGQGGTEAFF. Supplemented by reference TRBV30 and TRBJ1-1, the full variable domain reads SQTIHQWPATLVQPVGSPLSLECTVEGTSNPNLYWYRQAAGRGLQLLFYSVGIGQISSEVPQNLSASRPQDRQFILSSKKLLLSDSGFYLCAWATGQGGTEAFFGQGTRLTVV.

V is TRBV3-1 and J is TRBJ2-7; 8 nucleotides align to TRBD2. J lost 3 bases, V lost 4 bases, and 14 bases had no gene match. Germline CDR1 reads LGHDT; CDR2 reads YNNKEL (reference sequence). The CDR3 runs to 17 residues. CDR3 protein: CASSLSRGRGAYYEQYF. The CDR3 DNA sequence: TGTGCCAGCAGCCTCAGTCGGGGGCGGGGGGCCTACTACGAGCAGTACTTC.

The gene calls are TRBV28 and TRBJ2-3, with a weak D call TRBD2 (5 bases). The V end lost 8 bases, the J end lost 4 bases, and 7 bases lay between the germline ends. The CDR3 spans 11 residues. Per germline, CDR1 MDHEN and CDR2 SYDVKM. The CDR3 sequence is CASRDSDTQYF. The CDR3 region has the DNA TGTGCCAGCCGGGATTCAGATACGCAGTATTTT.

The chain uses TRBV6-1 and TRBJ2-5; a possible D gene is TRBD2 (5 bases). The germline V and J ends were trimmed by 4 bases and 0 bases, with 12 bases remaining between them. Germline CDR1 MNHNS, CDR2 SASEGT. This CDR3 region has 15 residues. CDR3 amino acids: CASSGRGLDQETQYF. CDR3 bases: TGTGCCAGCAGTGGGAGAGGGCTCGACCAAGAGACCCAGTACTTC.

CDR3 sequence (DNA): TGCGCCAGCAGCCAATATTTCAGGGGGTACAATCAGCCCCAGCATTTT. Translated, it gives CASSQYFRGYNQPQHF. The genes are TRBV4-1 and TRBJ1-5, with 7 bases lining up with TRBD1. Germline V gene sequence: CDR1 MGHRA, CDR2 YSYEKL. The CDR3 spans 16 residues. The V segment lost 2 bases and the J segment 3 bases; nucleotides outside the gene matches: 7.

The chain has TRBV28 and TRBJ1-5, with D maybe TRBD1 (6 bases). The CDR3 sequence is 17 residues long. V dropped 5 bases and J dropped 7 bases, with 24 bases sitting between them. Germline CDR1 and CDR2: MDHEN and SYDVKM. CDR3 region: CASSPWDIAEPEQPQHF. CDR3 DNA: TGTGCCAGCAGTCCATGGGACATTGCCGAACCGGAACAGCCCCAGCATTTT. Full variable domain (outside the CDR3, taken from reference TRBV28 and TRBJ1-5): DVKVTQSSRYLVKRTGEKVFLECVQDMDHENMFWYRQDPGLGLRLIYFSYDVKMKEKGDIPEGYSVSREKKERFSLILESASTNQTSMYLCASSPWDIAEPEQPQHFGDGTRLSIL.

The genes are TRBV7-3 and TRBJ2-4; 12 positions match TRBD1. V gave up 2 bases and J gave up 8 bases; unmatched junction bases: 1. From germline, CDR1 is SGHTA and CDR2 FQGTGA. The CDR3 length is 14 residues. The chain's CDR3 is CASSLGTGGYIQYF. CDR3 in DNA: TGTGCCAGCAGCTTAGGGACAGGGGGCTACATTCAGTACTTC.

The chain joins TRBV4-1 to TRBJ2-1, with a possible D match to TRBD2 (6 bases). The CDR3 is made up of 13 amino acids. Trimming took 2 bases from V and 8 from J, leaving 10 bases between them. In germline, CDR1 is MGHRA, CDR2 YSYEKL. CDR3 sequence (DNA): TGCGCCAGCAGCCAACTTGGGGGGTATGAGCAGTTCTTC. Its translation is CASSQLGGYEQFF.

This chain connects TRBV12-3 or TRBV12-4 to TRBJ1-2; D call uncertain. The CDR3 loop spans 13 amino acids. Trimming stripped 6 bases from V and 0 bases from J, with 8 bases between. As DNA, the CDR3 is TGTGCCAGCAGCCCACTATCTAACTATGGCTACACCTTC. It specifies CASSPLSNYGYTF.

The chain combines TRBV11-2 with TRBJ2-7; tentatively, D is TRBD2 (5 bases). The V gene's germline CDR1 is SGHAT and CDR2 FQNNGV. Trimming stripped 8 bases from V and 3 bases from J, with 17 bases between. The CDR3 runs 14 residues. The CDR3 is CASRGFPKGYEQYF. The CDR3 nucleotides are TGTGCCAGCCGGGGATTTCCCAAGGGCTACGAGCAGTACTTC.

This chain connects TRBV27 to TRBJ2-1, with 8 bases matching TRBD1. V was pared by 6 bases and J by 9 bases, with 4 bases of the junction left unmatched. Per germline, CDR1 MNHEY and CDR2 SMNVEV (reference sequence). There are 12 residues in the CDR3. For the CDR3, the DNA is TGTGCCAGCAGGGCAGGGGGCCCTGAGCAGTTCTTC. Translation gives CASRAGGPEQFF.

This clonotype has just a few counts. The chain has TRBV4-1 and TRBJ2-1; D possibly matches TRBD1 or TRBD2 (5 bases each). CDR3 length: 16 amino acids. Trimming cost V 5 bases and J 2 bases, with 16 bases left between them. Germline assignment: CDR1 MGHRA and CDR2 YSYEKL. The CDR3 region has the DNA TGCGCCAGCAGCTCCACCGGGACCGACCCCTACAATGAGCAGTTCTTC. Its protein product is CASSSTGTDPYNEQFF.